The clone carrying this T cell receptor (beta chain) has only a few counts. The germline V gene has CDR1 MNHEY and CDR2 SMNVEV (reference sequence). V lost 6 bases, J lost 5 bases, and 16 bases lay in between. The CDR3 covers 14 residues. Study processing details: How many nucleated cells were present was estimated from reference gene primer amplification. The repertoire was sequenced with immunoSEQ multiplex PCR; TCRdb's copy has only in-frame clones and lacks some. From that table come the V and J calls and clone size; the DNA was used to work out D and trimming. The top ten hold just under 6.5% of the sample, which has over 250,000 clones, around 90% seen once. The sample is drawn from a study of blood T cell repertoires in COVID-19. Overall study: T cells, B-cell-depleted T cells, or PBMCs supplied cDNA or gDNA.

This clonotype was sampled from a woman in her forties or fifties with COVID-19, enrolled during active disease. Material: peripheral blood. V gene TRBV27 combines with J gene TRBJ1-1, with D hard to call. This CDR3 reads CASSLKYPRTEAFF. The CDR3 DNA reads as TGTGCCAGCAGCCTTAAATATCCACGGACTGAAGCTTTCTTT.